This TCR beta chain was recorded in a study of post-analysis software for immune sequencing data. Germline V gene lookup returns CDR1 SQVTM and CDR2 ANQGSEA. V lost 3 bases and J lost 1; bases outside the gene matches: 2. The CDR3 consists of 14 residues. Points from the study as a whole: Controls showed lower frequencies than patients for five TRBV segments, and TRBV5-6, TRBV5-1 and TRBV20-1 were among these.

Unique molecular identifiers featured in each of the TCR beta cDNA libraries. Via MiXCR, TCRdb re-called the PCR reads, giving one row per CDR3 protein. The sample lists a few hundred thousand distinct CDR3 sequences, roughly 38% occurring once. This clonotype showed up many times. Its matching antigen is unknown. The receptor comes from a girl aged 5-17 years with multiple sclerosis. The V and J genes are TRBV29-1 and TRBJ2-5; 10 bases are a match to TRBD2. Sequencing was performed on blood. CDR3 sequence reads: CSVEVAGGQETQYF. The CDR3 region has the DNA TGCAGCGTTGAGGTAGCGGGGGGCCAAGAGACCCAGTACTTC. Variable domain in full (rest from reference TRBV29-1 and TRBJ2-5): SAVISQKPSRDICQRGTSLTIQCQVDSQVTMMFWYRQQPGQSLTLIATANQGSEATYESGFVIDKFPISRPNLTFSTLTVSNMSPEDSSIYLCSVEVAGGQETQYFGPGTRLLVL.